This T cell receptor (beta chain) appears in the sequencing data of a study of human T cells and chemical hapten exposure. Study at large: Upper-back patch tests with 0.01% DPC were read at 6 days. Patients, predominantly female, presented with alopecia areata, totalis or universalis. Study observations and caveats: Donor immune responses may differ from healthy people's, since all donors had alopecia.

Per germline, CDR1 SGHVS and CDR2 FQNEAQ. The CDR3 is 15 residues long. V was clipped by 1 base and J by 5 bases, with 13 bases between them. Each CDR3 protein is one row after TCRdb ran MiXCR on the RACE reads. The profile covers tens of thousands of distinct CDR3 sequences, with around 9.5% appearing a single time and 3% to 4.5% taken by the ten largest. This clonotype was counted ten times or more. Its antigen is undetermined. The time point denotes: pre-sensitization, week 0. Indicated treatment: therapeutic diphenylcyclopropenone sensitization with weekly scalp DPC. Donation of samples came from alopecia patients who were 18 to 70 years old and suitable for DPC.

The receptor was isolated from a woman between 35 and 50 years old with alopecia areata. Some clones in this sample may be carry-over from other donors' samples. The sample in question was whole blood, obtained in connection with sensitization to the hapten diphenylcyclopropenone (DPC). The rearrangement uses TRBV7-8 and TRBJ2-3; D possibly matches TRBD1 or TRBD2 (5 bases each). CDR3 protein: CASSLGGGLGDTQYF. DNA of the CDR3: TGTGCCAGCAGCTTAGGTGGGGGTTTGGGAGATACGCAGTATTTT.